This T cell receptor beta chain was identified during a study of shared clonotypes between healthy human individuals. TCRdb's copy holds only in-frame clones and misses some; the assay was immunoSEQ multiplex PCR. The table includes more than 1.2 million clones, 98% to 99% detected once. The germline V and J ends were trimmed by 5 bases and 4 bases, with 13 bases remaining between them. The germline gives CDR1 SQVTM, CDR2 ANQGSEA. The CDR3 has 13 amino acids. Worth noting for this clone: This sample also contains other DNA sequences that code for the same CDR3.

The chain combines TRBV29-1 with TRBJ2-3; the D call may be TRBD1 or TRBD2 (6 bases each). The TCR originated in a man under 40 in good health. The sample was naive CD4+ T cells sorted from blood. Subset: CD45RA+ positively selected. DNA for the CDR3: TGCAGCGTTCGGGGGCCGGGGTCAGATACGCAGTATTTT. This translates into CSVRGPGSDTQYF.